These 30 T cell receptor beta chains came from one sample sequenced in a study of beta chain features in type 1 diabetes. All of the isolated RNA was reverse transcribed, so expressed TCRB transcripts were sequenced. This table comes from immunoSEQ multiplex PCR, and its TCRdb copy is limited to in-frame clones, with some not included. The repertoire consists of more than 140,000 clones, with 9.7% occurring once and the leading ten covering almost 0.65%. Sample: central memory CD4+ T cells from blood. Receptors were obtained from a woman between 40 and 50 years old in good health.

This clone showed up many times. J is TRBJ2-2 and V is TRBV4-1, with a weak D call TRBD2 (5 bases). The CDR3 extends over 12 amino acids. Germline assignment: CDR1 MGHRA and CDR2 YSYEKL. V shed 9 bases and J shed 4 bases, with 9 bases lying between them. For the CDR3, the DNA is TGCGCCAGTTCCGGGGTCACCGGGGAGCTGTTTTTT. Translating gives CASSGVTGELFF.

This clone was seen a handful of times. The chain couples TRBV5-5 to TRBJ1-1; no clear D gene. This CDR3 is 11 amino acids long. V shed 7 bases and J shed 1 base, with 5 bases lying between them. Per the germline V gene, CDR1 is SGHKS and CDR2 is YYEKEE (reference sequence). The CDR3 loop reads CASGGNTEAFF. DNA of the CDR3: TGTGCCAGCGGCGGGAACACTGAAGCTTTCTTT.

The chain combines TRBV7-2 with TRBJ2-1; no clear D. Germline loops: CDR1 SGHTA, CDR2 FQGNSA. The CDR3 consists of 12 residues. V dropped 5 bases and J dropped 6 bases, with 8 bases sitting between them. The CDR3 region is CASSRELNEQFF. CDR3 DNA: TGTGCCAGCAGCCGTGAGCTCAATGAGCAGTTCTTC.

This clone was observed a few times. V is TRBV7-2 and J is TRBJ1-2, with TRBD1 matching 9 bases. The CDR3 has 13 residues. Per germline, CDR1 SGHTA and CDR2 FQGNSA. With V trimmed by 5 bases and J by 5 bases, 3 bases remained unmatched. The CDR3 loop is CASSAGTGYGYTF. As DNA, the CDR3 is TGTGCCAGCAGCGCTGGGACAGGGTATGGCTACACCTTC.

This clone was observed a handful of times. This chain links TRBV23-1 with TRBJ2-7, with TRBD1 identical over 7 bases. TRBV23-1 has ORF status, its function being uncertain. V was pared by 4 bases and J by 6 bases, with 12 bases of the junction left unmatched. The CDR3 contains 15 residues. DNA for the CDR3: TGCGCCAGCAGTCCGCTAAGACAGGGCCCCCTCGAGCAGTACTTC. Amino acid sequence: CASSPLRQGPLEQYF.

The chain employs TRBV7-9 and TRBJ2-7, with a possible D match to TRBD2 (5 bases). The CDR3 has 16 residues. V was cut by 5 bases and J by 2 bases, with 19 bases left in between. Germline CDR1 is SEHNR and CDR2 is FQNEAQ (reference sequence). CDR3 nucleotides: TGTGCCAGCAGCCCCCTCCTTGGAGGTTCGGCCTACGAGCAGTACTTC. It codes for CASSPLLGGSAYEQYF.

This chain links TRBV7-9 with TRBJ1-2, with no clear D. The V and J ends lost 5 bases and 7 bases respectively, with 8 bases between them. Germline assignment: CDR1 SEHNR and CDR2 FQNEAQ (reference sequence). The CDR3 consists of 11 residues. DNA of the CDR3: TGTGCCAGCAGCCCATCAATTGGCTACACCTTC. This sequence encodes CASSPSIGYTF.

V gene TRBV6-5 combines with J gene TRBJ2-7; 10 bases are shared with TRBD1. Germline assignment: CDR1 MNHEY and CDR2 SVGAGI. CDR3 length equals 16 residues. V was pared by 4 bases and J by 7 bases, with 13 bases of the junction left unmatched. The CDR3 DNA follows: TGTGCCAGCAGTTCACACCCGGGACAGGGGACGGGGGAGCAGTACTTC. The encoded protein is CASSSHPGQGTGEQYF.

In its sample, this clone was seen many times. Written as DNA, the CDR3 is TGTGCCAGCAGCTTAGTATCCCCTAGCGATACGCAGTATTTT. Its translation: CASSLVSPSDTQYF. V and J are TRBV7-2 and TRBJ2-3, with D possibly matching TRBD2 (5 bases). V lost 1 base and J 6 bases, leaving 11 bases between the germline ends. The CDR3 covers 14 residues. CDR1 is SGHTA, CDR2 FQGNSA, per germline.

This clone was counted a few times. The rearrangement uses TRBV19 and TRBJ1-5; 7 bases agree with TRBD1. Germline-derived CDR1 and CDR2 are LNHDA and SQIVND (reference sequence). Trimming cost V 0 bases and J 7 bases; bases outside gene matches: 3. The CDR3 extends over 14 amino acids. CDR3 nucleotide sequence: TGTGCCAGTAGTATAGATGGGACAGAGCAGCCCCAGCATTTT. Translated: CASSIDGTEQPQHF.

This clone has only a few counts. The gene calls are TRBV5-1 and TRBJ1-4; 9 positions agree with TRBD1. The trim removed 4 bases at V and 4 bases at J, leaving 2 bases unmatched. CDR1 is SGHRS and CDR2 is YFSETQ in the germline V gene. This CDR3 contains 14 residues. The CDR3 sequence is CASSLDRGNEKLFF. CDR3 nucleotide sequence: TGCGCCAGCAGCCTGGACAGGGGTAATGAAAAACTGTTTTTT.

This chain connects TRBV11-2 to TRBJ1-4; possible D gene TRBD1, 6 bases. Germline CDR1 SGHAT, CDR2 FQNNGV. V lost 5 bases and J lost 6, with 10 bases in between. CDR3 length: 13 amino acids. CDR3 protein: CASSTRTDEKLFF. As DNA, the CDR3 is TGTGCCAGCAGCACGAGGACAGATGAAAAACTGTTTTTT.

V usage is TRBV25-1 and J usage is TRBJ1-1; tentative D call: TRBD1 (6 bases). Germline V CDR1 and CDR2: MGHDK, SYGVNS. The ends were cut back, 1 base at V and 10 bases at J, with 16 bases in the middle. The CDR3 runs to 14 residues. The CDR3 nucleotides read TGTGCCAGCAGTGAATCCTCCGGGACAACAACAGCTTTCTTT. Protein: CASSESSGTTTAFF.

The V gene is TRBV25-1, the J gene TRBJ2-7; no clear D gene. The V gene's germline CDR1 is MGHDK and CDR2 SYGVNS. V lost 5 bases, J lost 3 bases, and 5 bases lay in between. The CDR3 is made up of 11 amino acids. The CDR3 DNA follows: TGTGCCAGCAGTTTTCTCTACGAGCAGTACTTC. Translating it yields CASSFLYEQYF.

This chain joins TRBV6-1 and TRBJ2-3; 9 bases fit TRBD2. CDR3 length equals 15 residues. Germline V gives CDR1 MNHNS, CDR2 SASEGT. V was pared by 6 bases and J by 1 base, with 5 bases of the junction left unmatched. In DNA form, the CDR3 reads TGTGCCAGCAGGGCGGGGGGGCCTGGCACAGATACGCAGTATTTT. Amino acids: CASRAGGPGTDTQYF.

This clone was observed at least ten times. CDR3 sequence reads: CASSPTRTYEQYF. The CDR3 region has the DNA TGTGCCAGCAGTCCTACCAGGACCTACGAGCAGTACTTC. The chain employs TRBV11-2 and TRBJ2-7; D is ambiguous. The germline V gene encodes CDR1 SGHAT and CDR2 FQNNGV. V lost 6 bases and J lost 2, with 11 bases in between. The CDR3 spans 13 residues. The full variable domain, its missing parts supplied by reference TRBV11-2 and TRBJ2-7, is EAGVAQSPRYKIIEKRQSVAFWCNPISGHATLYWYQQILGQGPKLLIQFQNNGVVDDSQLPKDRFSAERLKGVDSTLKIQPAKLEDSAVYLCASSPTRTYEQYFGPGTRLTVT.

In its sample, this clone was seen a few times. The genes are TRBV29-1 and TRBJ2-7; 7 bases map to TRBD1. Trimming cost V 7 bases and J 1 base; bases outside gene matches: 13. CDR1 is SQVTM and CDR2 is ANQGSEA in the germline V gene. CDR3 size: 15 residues. CDR3: CSATQTGKDSYEQYF. For the CDR3, the DNA is TGCAGCGCCACTCAGACAGGGAAGGATTCCTACGAGCAGTACTTC.

Concerning this clone itself: The junction does not match germline at one end; this may be a read error. The rearrangement uses TRBV5-1 and TRBJ1-2; 7 bases line up with TRBD1. CDR3 size: 15 residues. CDR1 is SGHRS, CDR2 YFSETQ, per germline. Here the CDR3 DNA reads TGCGCAAGCAGCTTGCTAGGGAACCAGGGGGATGGCTACACCTTC. It translates to CASSLLGNQGDGYTF.

The chain employs TRBV6-5 and TRBJ1-4, with 7 bases matching TRBD1. J lost 10 bases, V lost 6 bases, and 11 bases had no gene match. This CDR3 has 14 residues. The germline gives CDR1 MNHEY, CDR2 SVGAGI. The CDR3 DNA sequence: TGTGCCAGCAGACAAGGACAGGAGACGGGAAAACTGTTTTTT. Translation: CASRQGQETGKLFF.

The rearrangement uses TRBV4-3 and TRBJ2-5, with 9 positions matching TRBD2. The germline gives CDR1 LGHNA, CDR2 YSLEER. CDR3 length: 15 amino acids. After removal of 3 bases from V and 5 bases from J, the junction contained 7 bases not matched to a gene. CDR3 DNA: TGCGCCAGCAGCCAGGGGGCCAGCGGGGGGGAGACCCAGTACTTC. Protein: CASSQGASGGETQYF.

The rearrangement links TRBV11-2 to TRBJ2-3; 11 bases fit TRBD2. CDR1 and CDR2 from the germline V gene are SGHAT and FQNNGV. There are 16 residues in the CDR3. Trimming at V came to 2 bases and at J to 5 bases, leaving 6 bases not matched to a gene. CDR3 protein: CASSLMTSGAGDTQYF. The CDR3 region has the DNA TGTGCCAGCAGCTTAATGACTAGCGGGGCTGGAGATACGCAGTATTTT.

The chain carries TRBV7-9 and TRBJ2-1; a weak D match, TRBD2 (7 bases). The CDR3 contains 15 residues. V lost 3 bases and J 8 bases, leaving 17 bases between the germline ends. Germline V lookup: CDR1 SEHNR, CDR2 FQNEAQ (reference sequence). DNA of the CDR3: TGTGCCAGCAGCTTTTCGAGGGGGGGCGGACATGAGCAGTTCTTC. Its translation: CASSFSRGGGHEQFF. Together with reference TRBV7-9 and TRBJ2-1, the CDR3 gives the full variable domain: DTGVSQNPRHKITKRGQNVTFRCDPISEHNRLYWYRQTLGQGPEFLTYFQNEAQLEKSRLLSDRFSAERPKGSFSTLEIQRTEQGDSAMYLCASSFSRGGGHEQFFGPGTRLTVL.

This clone was observed a handful of times. This chain connects TRBV7-8 to TRBJ2-5; the D is unclear. Looked up from germline, CDR1 is SGHVS and CDR2 is FQNEAQ. V lost 6 bases to trimming and J lost 5 bases, with 16 bases between them. The length of the CDR3 is 14 residues. For the CDR3, the DNA is TGTGCCAGCAGTTCATTACGAGTTTCGGAGACCCAGTACTTC. Translation: CASSSLRVSETQYF.

Only one count was recorded for this clone. Additional DNA sequences in this sample encode the identical CDR3. The CDR3 nucleotides read TGCGCCAGCAGCCAGTGGGACAGTAATTCACCCCTCCACTTT. Protein product: CASSQWDSNSPLHF. The rearrangement links TRBV4-3 to TRBJ1-6, with 7 nucleotides matching TRBD1. The junction had 2 bases not matched to a gene; V was cut back by 3 bases and J by 6 bases. Germline CDR1 LGHNA, CDR2 YSLEER. The CDR3 is 14 amino acids.

This chain connects TRBV6-1 to TRBJ1-4; D not resolved. Per the germline V gene, CDR1 is MNHNS and CDR2 is SASEGT. V lost 2 bases and J lost 5, with 3 bases in between. The CDR3 contains 12 residues. CDR3 region: CASSELNEKLFF. CDR3 DNA sequence: TGTGCCAGCAGTGAATTAAATGAAAAACTGTTTTTT.

This clone was counted between two and nine times. This rearrangement joins TRBV7-2 to TRBJ2-7, with 9 nucleotides matching TRBD2. Germline V gives CDR1 SGHTA, CDR2 FQGNSA. The CDR3 is 16 residues long. V lost 1 base and J lost 0; bases outside the gene matches: 4. CDR3 sequence reads: CASSLVAGAVSYEQYF. The CDR3 coding sequence is TGTGCCAGCAGCTTAGTAGCGGGAGCGGTCTCCTACGAGCAGTACTTC.

This rearrangement joins TRBV18 to TRBJ2-7, with TRBD1 as a possible D gene (6 bases). V was shortened by 1 base and J by 8 bases, with 18 bases between the two germline ends. The germline V gene has CDR1 KGHSH and CDR2 LQKENI. This CDR3 contains 15 residues. The chain's CDR3 is CASSPQRDISTKQYF. The CDR3 coding sequence is TGTGCCAGCTCACCACAAAGGGACATTTCTACGAAGCAGTACTTC.

This chain joins TRBV7-9 and TRBJ1-6, with TRBD1 as a possible D gene (5 bases). The CDR3 spans 15 residues. Trimming left V 3 bases short and J 5 bases short, with 11 bases between. Germline CDR1 is SEHNR and CDR2 is FQNEAQ (reference sequence). CDR3 region: CASSFSAGDNSPLHF. The CDR3 nucleotides are TGTGCCAGCAGCTTTTCGGCGGGGGATAATTCACCCCTCCACTTT.

The chain's CDR3 is CASSFPTGPDTQYF. As DNA, the CDR3 is TGTGCCAGCAGCTTCCCTACCGGTCCAGATACGCAGTATTTT. The chain recombines TRBV5-4 with TRBJ2-3; D not resolved. The germline gives CDR1 SGHNT, CDR2 YYREEE (reference sequence). With 2 bases removed from V and 4 bases from J, the gap between germline ends came to 11 bases. This CDR3 is built from 14 residues. Filled out from reference TRBV5-4 and TRBJ2-3, the complete variable domain reads ETGVTQSPTHLIKTRGQQVTLRCSSQSGHNTVSWYQQALGQGPQFIFQYYREEENGRGNFPPRFSGLQFPNYSSELNVNALELDDSALYLCASSFPTGPDTQYFGPGTRLTVL.

The V and J genes are TRBV4-1 and TRBJ1-1, with D maybe TRBD1 (6 bases). The V gene lost 4 bases and the J gene lost 6 bases, with 15 bases spanning the gap. The CDR3 has 14 residues. Germline-derived CDR1 and CDR2 are MGHRA and YSYEKL. CDR3 in DNA: TGCGCCAGCAGCCGGACAGCCTCGGTCGCTGAAGCTTTCTTT. Its translation: CASSRTASVAEAFF.